Following are 24 T cell receptor beta chains from one sample sequenced in a study of T cells after yellow fever vaccination. A single record per CDR3 protein comes from TCRdb applying MiXCR to the 5' RACE reads. The sample shows about 320,000 distinct CDR3 sequences, 3.5% to 4.5% of them seen only once. The sequencing used PBMCs, collected 15 days after the yellow fever booster vaccination. All receptors derive from a man in his late teens or twenties who received the YFV17D yellow fever vaccine.

The V call is TRBV5-5, the J call TRBJ1-3; a possible D gene is TRBD1 (6 bases). There are 16 residues in the CDR3. Per the germline V gene, CDR1 is SGHKS and CDR2 is YYEKEE (reference sequence). V was trimmed by 3 bases and J by 2 bases, leaving 15 bases between them. CDR3 nucleotides: TGTGCCAGCAGCTCGGGGGCCAGGGGCGCTGGAAACACCATATATTTT. This encodes CASSSGARGAGNTIYF.

The chain couples TRBV10-2 to TRBJ2-3; D uncertain. The CDR3 covers 14 residues. Trimming took 3 bases from V and 2 from J, leaving 9 bases between them. The germline CDR1 and CDR2 sequences are WSHSY and SAAADI. CDR3 amino acids: CASSDRSITDTQYF. As DNA, the CDR3 is TGCGCCAGCAGTGACAGGAGTATCACAGATACGCAGTATTTT.

This clonotype has at least ten counts. The chain recombines TRBV7-2 with TRBJ2-5, with 7 bases matching TRBD1. The V gene's germline CDR1 is SGHTA and CDR2 FQGNSA. V shed 5 bases, J shed 0 bases, and the junction held 6 bases outside the gene matches. The CDR3 runs 15 residues. The CDR3 DNA follows: TGTGCCAGCAGCGCGTCACAGGGGTACCAAGAGACCCAGTACTTC. Its translation: CASSASQGYQETQYF.

This clonotype showed up just a few times. The chain recombines TRBV6-5 with TRBJ2-6; 7 positions agree with TRBD1. Germline V gene data show CDR1 as MNHEY and CDR2 as SVGAGI. V lost 6 bases and J lost 0; bases outside the gene matches: 11. This CDR3 comprises 18 residues. The CDR3 region has the DNA TGTGCCAGCAGCTCGACAGGGTTCCCACTCTCTGGGGCCAACGTCCTGACTTTC. Translation gives CASSSTGFPLSGANVLTF.

V is TRBV5-1 and J is TRBJ2-6, with D unclear. The length of the CDR3 is 15 residues. Trimming stripped 0 bases from V and 1 base from J, with 5 bases between. Germline CDR1 SGHRS, CDR2 YFSETQ. The CDR3 sequence is CASSLAESGANVLTF. In DNA form, the CDR3 reads TGCGCCAGCAGCTTGGCCGAGTCTGGGGCCAACGTCCTGACTTTC.

This clonotype was recorded many times. The chain combines TRBV5-1 with TRBJ2-5, with TRBD1 matching 7 bases. In germline, CDR1 is SGHRS, CDR2 YFSETQ. V dropped 3 bases and J dropped 5; count of bases not matched to a gene: 10. This CDR3 spans 15 amino acids. The CDR3 here is CASSSSGGSAETQYF. In DNA, the CDR3 is TGCGCCAGCAGCTCATCAGGGGGTTCTGCGGAGACCCAGTACTTC.

This clonotype was seen a handful of times. The CDR3 nucleotides are TGTGCCAGCAGCTCCCCTGAAGGAAAAAACATTCAGTACTTC. Its protein product is CASSSPEGKNIQYF. V gene TRBV7-2 combines with J gene TRBJ2-4, with D hard to call. The CDR3 runs to 14 residues. Trimming shortened V by 4 bases and J by 4 bases, and 11 bases separated the two germline ends. The V gene's germline CDR1 is SGHTA and CDR2 FQGNSA.

A few counts support this clonotype. The chain is built from TRBV5-1 and TRBJ1-4; possible D gene TRBD1, 5 bases. Trimming took 4 bases from V and 7 from J, leaving 11 bases between them. The germline CDR1 and CDR2 sequences are SGHRS and YFSETQ. CDR3 length equals 13 residues. CDR3 DNA: TGCGCCAGCAGCAAGGGGTCCGGTGAAAAACTGTTTTTT. Residues: CASSKGSGEKLFF.

This clonotype was recorded many times. The gene calls are TRBV9 and TRBJ2-3, with a tentative D call TRBD2 (6 bases). V lost 4 bases and J lost 1, with 19 bases in between. Germline V CDR1 and CDR2: SGDLS, YYNGEE. The CDR3 covers 17 residues. The CDR3 sequence: CASSRGPMPGGTDTQYF. In DNA form, the CDR3 reads TGTGCCAGCAGCCGAGGTCCAATGCCGGGGGGCACAGATACGCAGTATTTT.

This clonotype was seen a few times. At one boundary the junction diverges from the germline segment, which might be a read error. This chain uses TRBV18 with TRBJ2-5; D gene uncertain. Germline V gene sequence: CDR1 KGHSH, CDR2 LQKENI. This CDR3 spans 13 amino acids. The DNA for the CDR3 is TGTGCCAGCTCCCCACCGTCCCAAGAGACCCAGTACTTC. It specifies CASSPPSQETQYF.

In its sample, this clonotype was seen a few times. The chain carries TRBV7-9 and TRBJ1-4, with D perhaps matching TRBD1 (6 bases). From germline, CDR1 is SEHNR and CDR2 FQNEAQ (reference sequence). V was cut by 5 bases and J by 8 bases, with 21 bases left in between. The length of the CDR3 is 16 residues. CDR3 region: CASSLQQGLLGEKLFF. The CDR3 region has the DNA TGTGCCAGCAGCCTTCAACAGGGTCTTTTGGGCGAAAAACTGTTTTTT.

The V call is TRBV3-1, the J call TRBJ2-7; D unresolved. V lost 2 bases and J 1 base, leaving 12 bases between the germline ends. The CDR3 runs to 15 residues. The germline V gene encodes CDR1 LGHDT and CDR2 YNNKEL (reference sequence). The CDR3 region is CASSQPDGRSYEQYF. The CDR3 coding sequence is TGTGCCAGCAGCCAACCTGACGGGCGGTCCTACGAGCAGTACTTC.

In this sample, this clonotype turned up a few times. A clone one base away is much larger, so this may be a read error. V and J are TRBV7-2 and TRBJ2-1, with 12 bases identical to TRBD2. CDR3 length equals 15 residues. The germline V gene has CDR1 SGHTA and CDR2 FQGNSA. V lost 4 bases, J lost 4 bases, and 2 bases stayed unmatched. The CDR3 sequence is CASSWTSGDYNEQFF. CDR3 coding DNA: TGTGCCAGCAGCTGGACTAGCGGGGATTACAATGAGCAGTTCTTC. The complete variable domain, with remaining parts taken from reference TRBV7-2 and TRBJ2-1, reads GAGVSQSPSNKVTEKGKDVELRCDPISGHTALYWYRQSLGQGLEFLIYFQGNSAPDKSGLPSDRFSAERTGGSVSTLTIQRTQQEDSAVYLCASSWTSGDYNEQFFGPGTRLTVL.

This clonotype was found many times. The chain employs TRBV6-2 or TRBV6-3 and TRBJ1-1; D not resolved. Between the trimmed V and J ends, which lost 7 bases and 1 base, there was a span of 13 bases. The germline V gene has CDR1 MNHEY and CDR2 SVGEGT. The CDR3 runs 14 residues. CDR3 DNA sequence: TGTGCCAGCATACGGCTGTGGGGGAACACTGAAGCTTTCTTT. This sequence encodes CASIRLWGNTEAFF.

J is TRBJ1-2 and V is TRBV12-3 or TRBV12-4; D remains unclear. The CDR3 totals 12 residues. V was clipped by 6 bases and J by 7 bases, with 12 bases between them. The CDR3 here is CASSTGLFGYTF. CDR3 nucleotide sequence: TGTGCCAGCAGCACGGGTCTTTTTGGCTACACCTTC.

The table lists this clonotype with many counts. The J gene is TRBJ2-1, the V gene TRBV27, with TRBD1 identical over 9 bases. The length of the CDR3 is 15 residues. The V segment lost 3 bases and the J segment 8 bases; nucleotides outside the gene matches: 8. Germline values: CDR1 MNHEY, CDR2 SMNVEV (reference sequence). As DNA, the CDR3 is TGTGCCAGCAGTTTGGGGACAGGGACCTCGGATGAGCAGTTCTTC. Encoded protein: CASSLGTGTSDEQFF.

The genes are TRBV20-1 and TRBJ1-2, with D possibly being TRBD1 (5 bases). The CDR3 runs 17 residues. V lost 5 bases and J lost 5, with 27 bases in between. Germline CDR1 is DFQATT and CDR2 is SNEGSKA (reference sequence). In nucleotides, the CDR3 is TGCAGTGCTCCACGAATGTTTGGAGGGACGACAACTTATGGCTACACCTTC. Encoded protein: CSAPRMFGGTTTYGYTF.

This clonotype has at least ten counts. The chain is built from TRBV5-1 and TRBJ1-6; D is ambiguous. The CDR3 contains 16 residues. V was shortened by 1 base and J by 0 bases, with 8 bases between the two germline ends. In germline, CDR1 is SGHRS, CDR2 YFSETQ. The CDR3: CASSLTRSSYNSPLHF. CDR3 nucleotide sequence: TGCGCCAGCAGCTTGACACGCAGCTCCTATAATTCACCCCTCCACTTT.

This clonotype has just a few counts. This sequence joins TRBV5-1 and TRBJ2-7; 8 bases match TRBD1. J lost 3 bases, V lost 5 bases, and 7 bases had no gene match. The CDR3 is made up of 14 amino acids. CDR1 and CDR2 (germline): SGHRS, YFSETQ. Written as DNA, the CDR3 is TGCGCCAGCAGAACCCTACAGGGGGGCTACGAGCAGTACTTC. It specifies CASRTLQGGYEQYF. The variable domain in full, with the rest retrieved from reference TRBV5-1 and TRBJ2-7, is KAGVTQTPRYLIKTRGQQVTLSCSPISGHRSVSWYQQTPGQGLQFLFEYFSETQRNKGNFPGRFSGRQFSNSRSEMNVSTLELGDSALYLCASRTLQGGYEQYFGPGTRLTVT.

This clonotype was seen many times. J is TRBJ2-3 and V is TRBV10-3; D not certain. This CDR3 spans 13 amino acids. CDR1 ENHRY and CDR2 SYGVKD come from the germline V gene. The ends were cut back, 11 bases at V and 9 bases at J, with 21 bases in the middle. The CDR3 protein is CASGTPQLETQYF. The DNA of the CDR3 is TGTGCCTCGGGTACTCCCCAATTAGAGACGCAGTATTTT.

The chain couples TRBV5-1 to TRBJ2-3, with D possibly TRBD1 on 6 matching bases. V was pared by 0 bases and J by 6 bases, with 11 bases between. Germline V CDR1 and CDR2: SGHRS, YFSETQ. The CDR3 spans 14 residues. The CDR3 nucleotides read TGCGCCAGCAGCTTGGCCGCAGGGGACGATACGCAGTATTTT. Translated: CASSLAAGDDTQYF.

This clonotype came up a few times. This rearrangement joins TRBV7-2 to TRBJ1-1; D not certain. Looked up from germline, CDR1 is SGHTA and CDR2 is FQGNSA. The CDR3 is 14 amino acids. V shed 2 bases and J shed 2 bases, with 9 bases lying between them. CDR3 in amino acids: CASSLHSTNTEAFF. The CDR3 nucleotides are TGTGCCAGCAGCTTACACAGCACCAACACTGAAGCTTTCTTT.

This clonotype was found many times. This CDR3 is CASSLTPGTQYF. In DNA form, the CDR3 reads TGCGCCAGCAGCTTGACTCCGGGGACCCAGTACTTC. The chain has TRBV5-1 and TRBJ2-5; D remains ambiguous. Germline CDR1 and CDR2: SGHRS and YFSETQ. Between the trimmed V and J ends, which lost 1 base and 7 bases, there was a span of 8 bases. The CDR3 length is 12 residues.

In its sample, this clonotype was seen a few times. V and J are TRBV6-6 and TRBJ1-1; TRBD1 might be the D (5 bases). V was cut by 6 bases and J by 2 bases, with 10 bases left in between. Germline-derived CDR1 and CDR2 are MNHNY and SVGAGI (reference sequence). This CDR3 spans 13 amino acids. The CDR3 bases are TGTGCCAGCAGGCACGACAGAAACACTGAAGCTTTCTTT. Translation: CASRHDRNTEAFF.